This record looks at one TCR beta chain sequence and its context. CDR1 is MGHDK and CDR2 is SYGVNS in the germline V gene. The CDR3 runs 13 residues. The V and J ends lost 8 bases and 5 bases respectively, with 13 bases between them. This sample was included in a study of regulatory T cells in long-lasting Graves disease. Regarding time point: newly diagnosed GD, antithyroid drugs for less than 3 months. The TCR library was made from RNA extracted from PBMCs. Patients were enrolled at an endocrinology department in Xi'an, China. Researchers made TCR beta libraries by using iRepertoire HTBI primers and running Arm-PCR on CDR3 regions. In TCRdb, the multiplex PCR reads were re-called with MiXCR into one record per CDR3 protein. Of 400,000 to 450,000 distinct CDR3 sequences detected, about 15% appear once; the ten largest clones hold over 15%. These same data were also listed under a study on T cells in Graves' hyperthyroidism and ophthalmopathy.

The origin of this receptor is a woman aged 25 to 39 with Graves disease. The rearrangement joins TRBV25-1 to TRBJ2-1; D might be TRBD2 (6 bases). Sequencing was performed on peripheral blood mononuclear cells (PBMCs), taken at new diagnosis, from a patient treated with antithyroid drugs. The CDR3 DNA sequence: TGTGCCAGCGTCCGGGACTTAAACAATGAGCAGTTCTTC. Its protein product is CASVRDLNNEQFF.